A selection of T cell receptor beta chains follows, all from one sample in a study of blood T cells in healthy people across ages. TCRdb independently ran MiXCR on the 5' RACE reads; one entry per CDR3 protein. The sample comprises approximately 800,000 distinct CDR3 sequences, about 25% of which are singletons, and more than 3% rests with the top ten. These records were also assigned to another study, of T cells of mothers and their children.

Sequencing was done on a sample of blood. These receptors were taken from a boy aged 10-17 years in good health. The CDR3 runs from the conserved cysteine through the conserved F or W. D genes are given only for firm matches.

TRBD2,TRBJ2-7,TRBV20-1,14,CSARKPGLAYEQYF
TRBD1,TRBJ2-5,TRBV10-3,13,CAISRQGPETQYF
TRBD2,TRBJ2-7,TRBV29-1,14,CSVDRAGESYEQYF
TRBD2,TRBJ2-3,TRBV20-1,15,CSAAGLADSTDTQYF
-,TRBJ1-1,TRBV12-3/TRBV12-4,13,CASRRPPGLEAFF
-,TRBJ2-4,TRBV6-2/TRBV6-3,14,CASSYEGYKNIQYF
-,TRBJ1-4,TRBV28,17,CASRKLQGSSTNEKLFF
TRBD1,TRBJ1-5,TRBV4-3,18,CASSQERLGGQGLWPQHF
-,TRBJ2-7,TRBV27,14,CASSLGRSSYEQHF
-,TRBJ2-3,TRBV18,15,CASSPFGTGTDTQYF
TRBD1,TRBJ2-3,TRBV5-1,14,CASSPTGHTDTQYF
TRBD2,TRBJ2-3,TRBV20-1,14,CSAQTSRLTDTQYF
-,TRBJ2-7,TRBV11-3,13,CASSLDYGNEQYF
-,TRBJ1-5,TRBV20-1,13,CSARTGGDQPQHF
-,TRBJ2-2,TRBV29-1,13,CSVVTVNTGELFF
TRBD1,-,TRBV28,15,CASSPRQGYTYEQYF
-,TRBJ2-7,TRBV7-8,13,CASSSTTGREQYF
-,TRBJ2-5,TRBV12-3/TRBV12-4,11,CAGSLGSLLDF
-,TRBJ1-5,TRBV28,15,CASAKAGRLDQPQHF
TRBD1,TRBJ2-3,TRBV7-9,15,CASSLAGTGIHTQYF
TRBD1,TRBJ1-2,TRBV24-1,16,CATSDSQGQGAGGYTF
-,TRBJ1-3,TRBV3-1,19,CASSQAFPGRRRSGNTIYF
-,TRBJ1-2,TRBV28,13,CASSLGGTYGYTF
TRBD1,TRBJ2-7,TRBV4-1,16,CASSQAATGGEYEQYF
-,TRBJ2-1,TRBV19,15,CASSMPDWRADEQFF
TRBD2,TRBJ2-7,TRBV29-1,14,CSVELQAGGDEQYF
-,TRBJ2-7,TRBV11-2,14,CASSLERTSYEQYF
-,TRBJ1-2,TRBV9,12,CVSSVAGYGYTF
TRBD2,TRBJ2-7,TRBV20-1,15,CSASPRTSGGREQYF
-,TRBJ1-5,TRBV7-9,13,CASTQGSNQPQHF
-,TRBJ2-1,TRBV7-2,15,CASSLVGGPGNEQFF
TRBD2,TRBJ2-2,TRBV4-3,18,CASSQETGLAGVAGELFF
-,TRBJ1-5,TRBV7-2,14,CASSLGRGAQPQHF
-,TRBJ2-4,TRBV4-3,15,CASSQGTVAKNIQYF
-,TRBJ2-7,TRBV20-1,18,CSARVETGLLGEPEEQYF
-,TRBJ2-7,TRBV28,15,CASSLRGKGSYEQYF
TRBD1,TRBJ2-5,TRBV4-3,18,CASSRIFWDRGIHETQYF
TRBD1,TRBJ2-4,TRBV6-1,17,CASSEFGTGVSKNIQYF
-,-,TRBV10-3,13,CAITDRGNYEQYF
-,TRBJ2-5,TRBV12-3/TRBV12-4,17,CASSPNLGTLGVKTQYF
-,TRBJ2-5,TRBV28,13,CAIQPTGWETQYF
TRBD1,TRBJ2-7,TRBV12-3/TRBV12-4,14,CASNRDSQSSEQYF
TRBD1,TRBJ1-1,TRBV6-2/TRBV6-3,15,CASSFRGLLNTEAFF
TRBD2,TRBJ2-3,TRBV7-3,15,CASSFLAGGQDTQYF
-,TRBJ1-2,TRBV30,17,CAWSWASPAPFNYGYTF
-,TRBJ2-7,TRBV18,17,CASSPREWTASSYEQYF